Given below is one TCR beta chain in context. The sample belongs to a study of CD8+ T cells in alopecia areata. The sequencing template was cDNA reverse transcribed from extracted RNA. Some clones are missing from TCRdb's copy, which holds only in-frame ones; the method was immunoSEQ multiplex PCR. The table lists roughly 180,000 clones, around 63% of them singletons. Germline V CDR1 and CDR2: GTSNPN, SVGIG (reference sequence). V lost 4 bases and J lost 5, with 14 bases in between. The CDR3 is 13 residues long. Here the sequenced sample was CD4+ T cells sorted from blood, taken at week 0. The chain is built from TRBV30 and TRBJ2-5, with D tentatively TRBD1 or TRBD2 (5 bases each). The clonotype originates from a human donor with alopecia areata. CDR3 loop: CAWTSNPGETQYF. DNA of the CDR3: TGTGCCTGGACTAGCAACCCAGGGGAGACCCAGTACTTC.